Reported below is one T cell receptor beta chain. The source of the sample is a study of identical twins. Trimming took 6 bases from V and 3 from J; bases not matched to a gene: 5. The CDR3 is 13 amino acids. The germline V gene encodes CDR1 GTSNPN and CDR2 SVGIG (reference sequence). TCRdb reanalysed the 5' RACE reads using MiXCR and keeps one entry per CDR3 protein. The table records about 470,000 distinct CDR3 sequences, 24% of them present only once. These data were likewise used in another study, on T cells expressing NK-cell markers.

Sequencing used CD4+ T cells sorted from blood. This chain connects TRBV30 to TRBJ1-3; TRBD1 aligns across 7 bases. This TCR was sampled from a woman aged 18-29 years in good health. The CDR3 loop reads CACTTGSGNTIYF. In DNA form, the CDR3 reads TGTGCCTGCACGACAGGGAGTGGAAACACCATATATTTT.